A single sample is the source of the 17 T cell receptor beta chains below, sequenced in a study of T cell responses to AZD1222 COVID-19 vaccine. Sequenced by immunoSEQ multiplex PCR; TCRdb stores in-frame clones only, minus some. This sample has about 140,000 clones; 90% occur once, and the top ten carry around 3.5%. The material was peripheral blood, obtained on day 0 of AZD1222 vaccination. The receptors stem from an adult in good health.

This clone was seen just once. The rearrangement joins TRBV21-1 to TRBJ1-5; TRBD1 is the table's D call, not checked against the DNA. TRBV21-1 is annotated as a pseudogene. The CDR3 sequence is 14 residues long. The DNA for the CDR3 is TGTGCCAGCGTATCCAGGGAAACATATCAGCCCCAGCATTTT. It translates to CASVSRETYQPQHF.

The rearrangement uses TRBV7-2 and TRBJ2-1, with D perhaps given as TRBD1 or TRBD2 (6 bases each). Between the trimmed V and J ends, which lost 4 bases and 5 bases, there was a span of 15 bases. CDR3 length equals 15 residues. Germline lookup yields CDR1 SGHTA and CDR2 FQGNSA. The CDR3: CASSSQLGGHNEQFF. In DNA, the CDR3 is TGTGCCAGCAGCTCGCAGCTTGGGGGGCACAATGAGCAGTTCTTC.

The chain has TRBV28 and TRBJ1-1; tentative D call: TRBD1 (5 bases). Looked up from germline, CDR1 is MDHEN and CDR2 is SYDVKM. V dropped 1 base and J dropped 1 base, with 10 bases sitting between them. The CDR3 runs to 15 residues. This chain's CDR3 is CASSLLRGGNTEAFF. CDR3 DNA: TGTGCCAGCAGTTTATTGCGGGGGGGGAACACTGAAGCTTTCTTT.

The CDR3 is CASSGGRGSNQPQHF. CDR3 bases: TGTGCCAGTTCTGGGGGTCGGGGGAGCAATCAGCCCCAGCATTTT. The chain carries TRBV19 and TRBJ1-5; a possible D gene is TRBD1 (5 bases). Germline-derived CDR1 and CDR2 are LNHDA and SQIVND (reference sequence). Trimming shortened V by 8 bases and J by 1 base, and 15 bases separated the two germline ends. CDR3 length equals 15 residues.

The chain combines TRBV21-1 with TRBJ1-3. TRBV21-1 is tagged as a pseudogene. The CDR3 is made up of 15 amino acids. The CDR3 nucleotides read TGTGCCAGCCCATCCGGGGGGGCGTTGGAGCACACCATATATTTT. Translated, it gives CASPSGGALEHTIYF.

This chain joins TRBV25-1 and TRBJ2-3; D is unresolved. Trimming shortened V by 0 bases and J by 3 bases, and 13 bases separated the two germline ends. Germline-derived CDR1 and CDR2 are MGHDK and SYGVNS. The CDR3 totals 16 residues. CDR3 bases: TGTGCCAGCAGTGAATATAGGCCCCAAGGGACAGATACGCAGTATTTT. Protein sequence: CASSEYRPQGTDTQYF.

This chain uses TRBV5-1 with TRBJ1-2; TRBD1 matches 8 bases. Per the germline V gene, CDR1 is SGHRS and CDR2 is YFSETQ. V gave up 5 bases and J gave up 4 bases; unmatched junction bases: 4. The CDR3 loop spans 13 amino acids. The CDR3 nucleotides are TGCGCCAGCAGTTACGGACAGGGCTATGGCTACACCTTC. Protein sequence: CASSYGQGYGYTF.

The V call is TRBV13, the J call TRBJ2-7; D may be TRBD1 (8 bases). The V gene's germline CDR1 is PRHDT and CDR2 FYEKMQ (reference sequence). V was shortened by 5 bases and J by 3 bases, with 20 bases between the two germline ends. This CDR3 comprises 16 residues. CDR3 DNA: TGTGCCAGCAGCACGGACACAGGGGGGGGAGTCTACGAGCAGTACTTC. Protein: CASSTDTGGGVYEQYF. Using reference TRBV13 and TRBJ2-7 for the parts outside the CDR3, the full variable domain is AAGVIQSPRHLIKEKRETATLKCYPIPRHDTVYWYQQGPGQDPQFLISFYEKMQSDKGSIPDRFSAQQFSDYHSELNMSSLELGDSALYFCASSTDTGGGVYEQYFGPGTRLTVT.

The chain couples TRBV6-2 or TRBV6-3 to TRBJ2-2, with 7 bases lining up with TRBD1. CDR1 MNHEY and CDR2 SVGEGT come from the germline V gene. The CDR3 sequence is 16 residues long. The V and J ends lost 5 bases and 0 bases, in that order; junction bases with no gene match: 6. DNA of the CDR3: TGTGCCAGCAGTAAAACCGGGACAGCGAACACCGGGGAGCTGTTTTTT. It specifies CASSKTGTANTGELFF.

About this clone itself: The sample holds other DNA sequences that translate to the same CDR3. The chain employs TRBV6-5 and TRBJ1-3; TRBD1 aligns across 8 bases. Germline V CDR1 and CDR2: MNHEY, SVGAGI. The junction had 2 bases not matched to a gene; V was cut back by 0 bases and J by 4 bases. CDR3 size: 15 residues. The DNA for the CDR3 is TGTGCCAGCAGTTACTCGGGGACAGGAGGAAACACCATATATTTT. As protein: CASSYSGTGGNTIYF.

This clone was counted a single time. Other DNA sequences within the sample encode an identical CDR3. The V call is TRBV19, the J call TRBJ2-7, with D perhaps given as TRBD1 or TRBD2 (5 bases each). Per germline, CDR1 LNHDA and CDR2 SQIVND (reference sequence). The V end was cut by 6 bases, the J end by 4 bases, with 13 bases between. The CDR3 totals 13 residues. The CDR3 region is CASSTGTGYEQYF. CDR3 nucleotides: TGTGCCAGTAGCACCGGGACCGGATACGAGCAGTACTTC.

The chain links TRBV27 to TRBJ2-2; D possibly corresponds to TRBD1 (6 bases). The germline gives CDR1 MNHEY, CDR2 SMNVEV (reference sequence). Trimming stripped 8 bases from V and 2 bases from J, with 15 bases between. The CDR3 spans 15 residues. As DNA, the CDR3 is TGTGCCAGCTCGGTGCAGGGGCGCAACACCGGGGAGCTGTTTTTT. Translating gives CASSVQGRNTGELFF.

The chain is built from TRBV6-5 and TRBJ2-7, with a possible D match to TRBD2 (5 bases). The germline CDR1 and CDR2 sequences are MNHEY and SVGAGI. The germline V and J ends were trimmed by 1 base and 5 bases, with 9 bases remaining between them. CDR3 length equals 13 residues. CDR3 loop: CASSYLSGDEQYF. As DNA, the CDR3 is TGTGCCAGCAGTTACTTGAGCGGAGACGAGCAGTACTTC.

This chain uses TRBV19 with TRBJ2-1; 10 nucleotides line up with TRBD2. The CDR3 has 13 amino acids. Germline lookup yields CDR1 LNHDA and CDR2 SQIVND (reference sequence). CDR3: CASGASGSGEQFF. The CDR3 bases are TGTGCGAGCGGGGCTAGCGGGAGTGGGGAGCAGTTCTTC.

This clone was seen more than once but under ten times. The rearrangement links TRBV5-1 to TRBJ2-7; possible D gene TRBD1, 6 bases. Per germline, CDR1 SGHRS and CDR2 YFSETQ. Trimming left V 1 base short and J 3 bases short, with 8 bases between. This CDR3 region has 13 residues. The CDR3 sequence: CASSLQGNYEQYF. The CDR3 region has the DNA TGCGCCAGCAGCTTGCAGGGGAACTACGAGCAGTACTTC.

V is TRBV19 and J is TRBJ1-1; no reliable D call. Trimming left V 7 bases short and J 3 bases short, with 21 bases between. The germline V gene encodes CDR1 LNHDA and CDR2 SQIVND (reference sequence). The CDR3 spans 16 residues. CDR3 DNA sequence: TGTGCCAGTACCGAAGCCAGGAGGGTGGAGCACACTGAAGCTTTCTTT. Translating gives CASTEARRVEHTEAFF.

The V call is TRBV30, the J call TRBJ1-2, with a possible D match to TRBD1 (6 bases). Germline V gene lookup returns CDR1 GTSNPN and CDR2 SVGIG (reference sequence). V lost 1 base, J lost 9 bases, and 9 bases lay in between. The CDR3 totals 11 residues. CDR3 protein: CAWSGGLSYTF. The CDR3 nucleotides read TGTGCCTGGAGTGGGGGGCTTAGCTACACCTTC. The variable domain in full, completed from reference TRBV30 and TRBJ1-2, reads SQTIHQWPATLVQPVGSPLSLECTVEGTSNPNLYWYRQAAGRGLQLLFYSVGIGQISSEVPQNLSASRPQDRQFILSSKKLLLSDSGFYLCAWSGGLSYTFGSGTRLTVV.